This T cell receptor beta chain came from a study of beta chain features in type 1 diabetes. Sequenced material consisted of expressed TCRB transcripts (all of the isolated RNA was reverse transcribed). Naive, central memory and regulatory T cell samples produced a mean of about 4 million reads. Profiled with immunoSEQ multiplex PCR; TCRdb holds only in-frame clones, not every one. This sample has hundreds of thousands of clones, with approximately 10% found just once. The source is a woman between 18 and 30 years old in good health. Sequences were obtained from naive CD4+ T cells from blood.

The CDR3 region is CASSASGSGDNEQFF. The CDR3 coding sequence is TGTGCCAGCAGTGCCAGCGGGAGCGGCGACAATGAGCAGTTCTTC. This rearrangement joins TRBV2 to TRBJ2-1, with 8 bases that match TRBD2. V shed 4 bases and J 5 bases; nucleotides not matched to a gene: 7. The CDR3 length is 15 residues. Germline assignment: CDR1 SNHLY and CDR2 FYNNEI.